Detailed here is one TCR beta chain. This receptor's antigen is unknown. It has no much larger one-base neighbor in the sample; base qualities were not kept. The sample belongs to a study of blood T cell repertoires in COVID-19 (dated by TCRdb to 2020 to 2022). Describing the broader study: The collaborator samples originated in the United States, Italy and Spain and spanned the acute and convalescent phases of COVID-19. The prospective study material was composed of cDNA or gDNA derived from T cells, B-cell-depleted T cells, or PBMCs. The dataset comprised deeply sampled blood TCRbeta repertoires from subjects exposed to, actively infected with, or recovered from COVID-19. The repertoires were released in a freely available public database meant as a resource for research on the immune response to SARS-CoV-2. Samples were obtained from the ongoing ImmuneRACE study (first 160 participants) and from about 1,300 subjects provided by 6 global collaborators. A de-identified subject ID, COVID-19 status, age in years and sex were almost always included in the sample metadata. Where available, HLA class I and class II types were taken from metadata supplied by the sample provider and were not determined by assay-based typing. Overall study results and their limits: The amount of clinical and demographic metadata varied by source and participant and was provided uncurated.

CDR1 and CDR2 are read off the germline V gene as SGHTA and FQGNSA. Taken from cysteine to phenylalanine, the CDR3 has 15 residues. Kept here is only the CDR3 DNA, which spans 45 bases and is read in frame from base 1. Trimming takes 6 bases off V and 7 bases off J; junction bases not matched to a gene: 10. TCRbeta CDR3 regions were amplified from genomic DNA using the immunoSEQ Assay, a bias-controlled multiplex PCR. The study's processing was this. Within the assay, amplification of reference gene primers was used to estimate how many nucleated cells each sample contained. Sequence reads were collapsed and filtered to measure the absolute abundance of every unique TCRbeta CDR3 rearrangement. For each sample, productive Simpson clonality was calculated by taking the square root of Simpson's diversity index across productive rearrangements. TCRdb holds this immuneACCESS table with in-frame rearrangements only. Some clones are missing; in checked studies, unresolved V genes explain under half, and the rest has no known cause. V, J and clone size were drawn from that table, and D and trimming were deduced from the DNA. The sample table lists around 180,000 clones, approximately 85% of them with a count of one. The ten most abundant clones make up around 3.3% of the sample.

The collaborating institutions used their own protocols to collect whole blood in K2EDTA tubes. Collaborator samples were shipped for TCRbeta analysis as frozen whole blood, isolated PBMCs, or DNA extracted from either sample type. The source of this sequence is a man aged 60-69 years with acute or convalescent COVID-19. The sequence is built from TRBV7-2 and TRBJ1-4, with 8 bases matching TRBD1. The sample taken for sequencing was peripheral blood. The CDR3 reads CASRPQQGVREKLFF. At the DNA level, the sequence is TGTGCCAGCAGACCTCAACAGGGGGTTCGTGAAAAACTGTTTTTT.